The 27 T cell receptor beta chains in this list originate from one sample, sequenced in a study of blood T cell repertoires in COVID-19. Generated by immunoSEQ multiplex PCR, the TCRdb table keeps only in-frame clones and is missing some. The data show about 330,000 clones, 80% to 90% seen once. Sequenced sample: peripheral blood. These receptors were taken from a man under 40 with COVID-19, enrolled during active disease.

This clone was seen a handful of times. The chain joins TRBV9 to TRBJ1-1, with TRBD1 matching over 7 bases. Germline trimming cut 1 base from V and 1 base from J; bases unmatched to any gene: 7. Germline assignment: CDR1 SGDLS and CDR2 YYNGEE. This CDR3 comprises 16 residues. The CDR3, as DNA: TGTGCCAGCAGCGTACAGGACAGGTCGAGGAACACTGAAGCTTTCTTT. Protein product: CASSVQDRSRNTEAFF.

The V call is TRBV29-1, the J call TRBJ1-2, with a weak D call TRBD1 (6 bases). Germline V gene sequence: CDR1 SQVTM, CDR2 ANQGSEA. The CDR3 is made up of 12 amino acids. Trimming removed 6 bases at V and 8 bases at J, with 16 bases between. The CDR3 reads CSVPGESGGYTF. DNA for the CDR3: TGCAGCGTACCAGGGGAGTCAGGAGGCTACACCTTC.

The rearrangement uses TRBV7-2 and TRBJ2-1; the D gene is possibly TRBD2 (6 bases). The V end was cut by 1 base, the J end by 9 bases, with 7 bases between. Germline loops: CDR1 SGHTA, CDR2 FQGNSA. This CDR3 region has 12 residues. CDR3 protein: CASSLVGGEQFF. DNA for the CDR3: TGTGCCAGCAGCTTAGTGGGGGGTGAGCAGTTCTTC.

The V call is TRBV11-2, the J call TRBJ2-4, with D perhaps matching TRBD1 (5 bases). This CDR3 is 15 amino acids long. V was pared by 2 bases and J by 2 bases, with 10 bases between. CDR1 and CDR2 (germline): SGHAT, FQNNGV. DNA for the CDR3: TGTGCCAGCAGCTTAAGGGGTCAGACCAAAAACATTCAGTACTTC. This gives the protein CASSLRGQTKNIQYF.

Worth noting for this clone: The same CDR3 also results from other DNA sequences found in this sample. This chain uses TRBV7-9 with TRBJ1-2; TRBD1 aligns across 7 bases. The J segment lost 5 bases and the V segment lost 5 bases, leaving 5 bases of the junction unmatched. CDR1 and CDR2 from the germline V gene are SEHNR and FQNEAQ (reference sequence). CDR3 size: 13 residues. The DNA for the CDR3 is TGTGCCAGCAGCCCGGGACAGAGGTATGGCTACACCTTC. It encodes CASSPGQRYGYTF.

The V call is TRBV6-2 or TRBV6-3, the J call TRBJ2-5, with a weak D call TRBD1 (5 bases). The V end was cut by 3 bases, the J end by 1 base, with 18 bases between. This CDR3 is 17 amino acids long. Germline assignment: CDR1 MNHEY and CDR2 SVGEGT. DNA of the CDR3: TGTGCCAGCAGTTATGGAAACCTCCGACAGCCCCAAGAGACCCAGTACTTC. As protein: CASSYGNLRQPQETQYF.

This chain joins TRBV5-5 and TRBJ1-1; D is unresolved. CDR3 size: 16 residues. Looked up from germline, CDR1 is SGHKS and CDR2 is YYEKEE (reference sequence). V was trimmed by 2 bases and J by 1 base, leaving 15 bases between them. Written as DNA, the CDR3 is TGTGCCAGCAGCTTCGCCTTACCCAACTCGAACACTGAAGCTTTCTTT. Translated, it gives CASSFALPNSNTEAFF.

The chain has TRBV27 and TRBJ2-1; maybe TRBD1 (5 bases). Trimming left V 5 bases short and J 1 base short, with 21 bases between. This CDR3 has 18 amino acids. Germline CDR1 MNHEY, CDR2 SMNVEV (reference sequence). This CDR3 reads CASSPLGRAGQSYNEQFF. CDR3 DNA sequence: TGTGCCAGCAGTCCGTTGGGTAGGGCAGGGCAATCCTACAATGAGCAGTTCTTC.

V usage is TRBV15 and J usage is TRBJ2-7, with a weak D call TRBD2 (5 bases). With 3 bases removed from V and 7 bases from J, the gap between germline ends came to 10 bases. In germline, CDR1 is LNHNV, CDR2 YYDKDF (reference sequence). The CDR3 length is 12 residues. CDR3 nucleotide sequence: TGTGCCACCAGCAGGGCTCGAGGGGAGCAGTACTTC. It is translated as CATSRARGEQYF.

The chain has TRBV5-6 and TRBJ1-1, with 8 nucleotides matching TRBD1. Germline-derived CDR1 and CDR2 are SGHDT and YYEEEE. Germline trimming cut 4 bases from V and 6 bases from J; bases unmatched to any gene: 11. The CDR3 is 15 residues long. The CDR3 sequence: CASSGRTGFNAEAFF. The CDR3 region has the DNA TGTGCCAGCAGCGGGAGGACAGGGTTTAACGCTGAAGCTTTCTTT.

The chain couples TRBV28 to TRBJ2-7, with D possibly being TRBD1 (5 bases). Deletions cut 2 bases from V and 5 bases from J, with 13 bases between. The V gene's germline CDR1 is MDHEN and CDR2 SYDVKM. The CDR3 totals 14 residues. The CDR3 DNA is TGTGCCAGCAGTTTAGGGCAGGGAAGGAACGAGCAGTACTTC. Amino acids: CASSLGQGRNEQYF.

Here the CDR3 DNA reads TGTGCCAGCAGCTTCAGGCTCGGCGGGGGGAACACTGAAGCTTTCTTT. This gives the protein CASSFRLGGGNTEAFF. The chain links TRBV11-2 to TRBJ1-1; D possibly corresponds to TRBD1 (5 bases). Germline loops: CDR1 SGHAT, CDR2 FQNNGV. The CDR3 runs to 16 residues. Deletions cut 3 bases from V and 1 base from J, with 15 bases between.

The J gene is TRBJ2-3, the V gene TRBV12-3 or TRBV12-4; TRBD1 matches at 11 bases. After removal of 6 bases from V and 13 bases from J, the junction contained 9 bases not matched to a gene. The CDR3 runs 13 residues. CDR3 loop: CASRGQGALEKYF. CDR3 coding DNA: TGTGCCAGCAGAGGACAGGGGGCGCTGGAAAAGTATTTT.

The gene calls are TRBV18 and TRBJ2-3; D possibly corresponds to TRBD2 (5 bases). CDR1 is KGHSH and CDR2 is LQKENI in the germline V gene. V was trimmed by 4 bases and J by 1 base, leaving 18 bases between them. This CDR3 region has 17 residues. The CDR3 DNA is TGTGCCAGCTCACGCGGACTGGGTGGACTCGGCACAGATACGCAGTATTTT. The encoded protein is CASSRGLGGLGTDTQYF. The full variable domain, its missing parts supplied by reference TRBV18 and TRBJ2-3, is NAGVMQNPRHLVRRRGQEARLRCSPMKGHSHVYWYRQLPEEGLKFMVYLQKENIIDESGMPKERFSAEFPKEGPSILRIQQVVRGDSAAYFCASSRGLGGLGTDTQYFGPGTRLTVL.

The CDR3 coding sequence is TGTGCCAGCAGCCTGGGGACTAGCACAGATACGCAGTATTTT. Translation: CASSLGTSTDTQYF. The rearrangement links TRBV7-3 to TRBJ2-3, with a tentative D call TRBD2 (6 bases). V was clipped by 5 bases and J by 0 bases, with 9 bases between them. This CDR3 region has 14 residues. The germline CDR1 and CDR2 sequences are SGHTA and FQGTGA.

V gene TRBV25-1 combines with J gene TRBJ1-1; the D is unclear. The V gene lost 4 bases and the J gene lost 3 bases, with 3 bases spanning the gap. In germline, CDR1 is MGHDK, CDR2 SYGVNS. The length of the CDR3 is 11 residues. For the CDR3, the DNA is TGTGCCAGCAGTGCCTACACTGAAGCTTTCTTT. Its protein product is CASSAYTEAFF.

This chain connects TRBV9 to TRBJ2-5; 14 nucleotides line up with TRBD2. The CDR3 spans 17 residues. V shed 4 bases, J shed 2 bases, and the junction held 7 bases outside the gene matches. Germline CDR1 reads SGDLS; CDR2 reads YYNGEE. The CDR3 DNA reads as TGTGCCAGCAGCCCAACCCGGACTAGCGGGGGGCAAGAGACCCAGTACTTC. Residues: CASSPTRTSGGQETQYF.

The rearrangement uses TRBV12-3 or TRBV12-4 and TRBJ1-1; no firm D call. V was shortened by 4 bases and J by 6 bases, with 9 bases between the two germline ends. CDR3 length: 12 residues. CDR3 sequence (DNA): TGTGCCAGCAGTTATCCCGGAGCTGAAGCTTTCTTT. Its translation: CASSYPGAEAFF.

The chain recombines TRBV18 with TRBJ1-1; D unresolved. The V end was cut by 4 bases, the J end by 1 base, with 7 bases between. There are 13 residues in the CDR3. CDR1 and CDR2 from the germline V gene are KGHSH and LQKENI. CDR3 nucleotide sequence: TGTGCCAGCTCACAGGAGGGGAACACTGAAGCTTTCTTT. This gives the protein CASSQEGNTEAFF.

The chain couples TRBV19 to TRBJ2-3; 8 bases map to TRBD2. This CDR3 has 16 residues. Trimming cost V 5 bases and J 0 bases; bases outside gene matches: 7. In germline, CDR1 is LNHDA, CDR2 SQIVND (reference sequence). CDR3 sequence (DNA): TGTGCCAGTAGTCCAGCGGGGGCACTCAGCACAGATACGCAGTATTTT. It is translated as CASSPAGALSTDTQYF. The full variable domain, with the rest looked up from reference TRBV19 and TRBJ2-3, is DGGITQSPKYLFRKEGQNVTLSCEQNLNHDAMYWYRQDPGQGLRLIYYSQIVNDFQKGDIAEGYSVSREKKESFPLTVTSAQKNPTAFYLCASSPAGALSTDTQYFGPGTRLTVL.

This chain connects TRBV2 to TRBJ1-4; D is unclear. The germline V gene has CDR1 SNHLY and CDR2 FYNNEI. This CDR3 has 11 residues. V lost 11 bases and J lost 5, with 9 bases in between. CDR3 nucleotides: TGTGCCTGCTCAGTGAATGAAAAACTGTTTTTT. It codes for CACSVNEKLFF.

The V call is TRBV7-3, the J call TRBJ2-2; D is possibly TRBD1 (5 bases). Germline V lookup: CDR1 SGHTA, CDR2 FQGTGA. Trimming took off 3 bases at V and 5 bases at J, with 7 bases between the two ends. The CDR3 consists of 13 residues. The CDR3 nucleotides read TGTGCCAGCAGCTTCAGACAGACCGGGGAGCTGTTTTTT. Its translation: CASSFRQTGELFF.

This chain links TRBV10-3 with TRBJ2-7; TRBD1 matches at 9 bases. Germline V gene data show CDR1 as ENHRY and CDR2 as SYGVKD. This CDR3 comprises 14 residues. V lost 5 bases to trimming and J lost 3 bases; unmatched junction nucleotides: 5. In nucleotides, the CDR3 is TGTGCCATCAGTAAACAGGGGGCCGGCTACGAGCAGTACTTC. Amino acid sequence: CAISKQGAGYEQYF.

J is TRBJ2-5 and V is TRBV6-6; weak D call: TRBD2 (5 bases). Looked up from germline, CDR1 is MNHNY and CDR2 is SVGAGI (reference sequence). V lost 2 bases and J 1 base, leaving 14 bases between the germline ends. The CDR3 is made up of 16 amino acids. CDR3 loop: CASSYLGLAIQETQYF. Written as DNA, the CDR3 is TGTGCCAGCAGTTACCTAGGACTGGCGATCCAAGAGACCCAGTACTTC.

DNA of the CDR3: TGTGCCAGCAGCTCCCCCCTCGGGAGCACAGATACGCAGTATTTT. Amino acid sequence: CASSSPLGSTDTQYF. The chain recombines TRBV28 with TRBJ2-3; D remains unclear. CDR1 and CDR2 from the germline V gene are MDHEN and SYDVKM. CDR3 length equals 15 residues. V was cut by 6 bases and J by 0 bases, with 13 bases left in between.

CDR3 sequence (DNA): TGTGCCAGCAGTCCTCGGGAGGGAGGCTCCTACGAGCAGTACTTC. It encodes CASSPREGGSYEQYF. The V call is TRBV6-5, the J call TRBJ2-7; 8 bases are a match to TRBD2. The V segment lost 5 bases and the J segment 0 bases; nucleotides outside the gene matches: 6. CDR1 is MNHEY and CDR2 is SVGAGI in the germline V gene. The CDR3 contains 15 residues.

With respect to this clone: The same CDR3 also results from other DNA sequences found in this sample. This rearrangement joins TRBV5-1 to TRBJ1-5; 7 nucleotides line up with TRBD1. This CDR3 has 13 residues. The germline CDR1 and CDR2 sequences are SGHRS and YFSETQ. Losses at the gene ends were 1 base for V and 5 bases for J; bases not matched to a gene: 0. CDR3 residues: CASSLQGDQPQHF. The DNA of the CDR3 is TGCGCCAGCAGCTTGCAGGGGGATCAGCCCCAGCATTTT. The full variable domain, rest sourced from reference TRBV5-1 and TRBJ1-5, is KAGVTQTPRYLIKTRGQQVTLSCSPISGHRSVSWYQQTPGQGLQFLFEYFSETQRNKGNFPGRFSGRQFSNSRSEMNVSTLELGDSALYLCASSLQGDQPQHFGDGTRLSIL.